The T cell receptor (beta chain) under discussion was sequenced for a study of CD8 T cells in Susac syndrome. Overall study findings and caveats: That the number of individuals in its TCR sequencing and HLA analysis was relatively small was acknowledged by the study.

RNA amounts of about 0.5 to 1 ug underwent reverse transcription with random hexamers. The TCR beta CDR3 was amplified by immunoSEQ multiplex PCR across 54 Vbeta, 13 Jbeta. MiXCR, applied by TCRdb to the immunoSEQ multiplex PCR reads, yields one record per CDR3 protein. The table records around 150,000 distinct CDR3 sequences, over 85% of them present only once. Sequencing of TCR beta was undertaken in CD8+ and CD4+ T cells derived from blood. CD8+ and CD4+ T cells were negatively isolated; TEMRA cells were FACS-enriched. Germline values: CDR1 LNHDA, CDR2 SQIVND (reference sequence). The V end was cut by 7 bases, the J end by 2 bases, with 9 bases between. The CDR3 covers 14 residues. This clonotype was recorded once. Its antigen is unknown.

The chain uses TRBV19 and TRBJ2-6, with a possible D match to TRBD2 (5 bases). The clonotype originates from a human donor in good health. Sequencing used CD4+ T cells from PBMCs. Here the CDR3 reads CASKEAAGANVLTF. CDR3 DNA: TGTGCCAGTAAGGAAGCGGCTGGGGCCAACGTCCTGACTTTC.